This TCR beta chain was recorded in a study of cytotoxic CD8 clonotypes in ibrutinib-treated CLL. As for the study in general: There were over nine relapsed/refractory patients and around 15 treatment-naive patients, and around 17 were IGHV unmutated. Points from the study as a whole: The study found public clonotypes uncommon, contracting or stable on treatment. Clonality went up at ibrutinib response and then declined back toward baseline at progression.

Remarks on this clone: Antigen: not known.

The protocol was immunoSEQ multiplex PCR, while the TCRdb copy is restricted to in-frame clones and leaves out a portion. This table has about 310,000 clones, about 77% appearing once. The CDR3 runs to 19 residues. The germline V gene encodes CDR1 SGHRS and CDR2 YFSETQ. V lost 5 bases, J lost 2 bases, and 18 bases stayed unmatched. The chain employs TRBV5-1 and TRBJ1-3, with TRBD1 matching over 8 bases. Here the sequenced sample was PBMCs, taken before ibrutinib treatment. The sequence derives from a human donor with chronic lymphocytic leukemia. Written as DNA, the CDR3 is TGCGCCAGCAGTCTGGGGGGCCAGGGGGCCGAGTCGGCTGGAAACACCATATATTTT. Amino acids: CASSLGGQGAESAGNTIYF.